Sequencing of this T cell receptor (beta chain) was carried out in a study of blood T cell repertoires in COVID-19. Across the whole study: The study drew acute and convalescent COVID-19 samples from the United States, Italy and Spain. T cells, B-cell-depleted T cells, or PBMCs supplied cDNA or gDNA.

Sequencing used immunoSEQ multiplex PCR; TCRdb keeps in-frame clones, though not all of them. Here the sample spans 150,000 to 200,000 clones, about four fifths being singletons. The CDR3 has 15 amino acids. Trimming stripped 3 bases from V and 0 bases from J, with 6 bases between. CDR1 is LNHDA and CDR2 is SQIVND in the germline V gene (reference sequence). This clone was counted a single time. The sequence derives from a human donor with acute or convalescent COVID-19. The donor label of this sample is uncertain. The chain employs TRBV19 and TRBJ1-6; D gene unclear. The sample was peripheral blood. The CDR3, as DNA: TGTGCCAGTAGTATCGAGAGCTCCTATAATTCACCCCTCCACTTT. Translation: CASSIESSYNSPLHF.